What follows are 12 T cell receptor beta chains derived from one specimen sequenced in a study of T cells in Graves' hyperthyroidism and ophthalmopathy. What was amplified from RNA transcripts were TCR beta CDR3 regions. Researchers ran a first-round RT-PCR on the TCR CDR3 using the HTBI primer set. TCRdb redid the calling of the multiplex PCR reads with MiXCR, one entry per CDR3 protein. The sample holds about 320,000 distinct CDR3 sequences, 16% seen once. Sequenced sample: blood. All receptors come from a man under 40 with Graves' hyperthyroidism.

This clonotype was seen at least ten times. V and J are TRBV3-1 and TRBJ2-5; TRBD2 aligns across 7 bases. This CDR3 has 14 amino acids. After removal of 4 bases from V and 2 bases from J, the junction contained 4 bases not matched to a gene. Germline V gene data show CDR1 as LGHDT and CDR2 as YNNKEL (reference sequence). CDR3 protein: CASSPRDYQETQYF. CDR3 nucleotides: TGTGCCAGCAGCCCCCGGGACTATCAAGAGACCCAGTACTTC.

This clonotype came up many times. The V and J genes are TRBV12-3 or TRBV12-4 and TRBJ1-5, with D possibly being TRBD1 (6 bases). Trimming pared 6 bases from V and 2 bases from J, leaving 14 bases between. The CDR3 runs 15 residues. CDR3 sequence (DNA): TGTGCCAGCAGCCTGGAGGGGGGTGGCAATCAGCCCCAGCATTTT. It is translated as CASSLEGGGNQPQHF.

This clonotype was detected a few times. The CDR3 DNA sequence: TGCAGTGCTAGACCTCCGGGACTCAGATCCTACGAGCAGTACTTC. Translating it yields CSARPPGLRSYEQYF. This sequence joins TRBV20-1 and TRBJ2-7; tentative D call: TRBD2 (6 bases). Trimming cost V 2 bases and J 1 base, with 15 bases left between them. The CDR3 has 15 amino acids. Germline V gene sequence: CDR1 DFQATT, CDR2 SNEGSKA (reference sequence).

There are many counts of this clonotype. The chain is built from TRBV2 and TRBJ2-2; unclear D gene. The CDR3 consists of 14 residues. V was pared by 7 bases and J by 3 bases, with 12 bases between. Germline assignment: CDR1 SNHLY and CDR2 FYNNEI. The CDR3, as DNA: TGTGCCAGCACACGCGTCGGTGACACCGGGGAGCTGTTTTTT. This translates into CASTRVGDTGELFF.

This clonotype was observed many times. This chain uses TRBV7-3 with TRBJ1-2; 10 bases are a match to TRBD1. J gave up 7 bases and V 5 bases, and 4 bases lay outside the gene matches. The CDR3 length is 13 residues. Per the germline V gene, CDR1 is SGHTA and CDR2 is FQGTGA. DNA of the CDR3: TGTGCCAGCAGCATCCGACAGGGGGCTGGCTACACCTTC. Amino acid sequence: CASSIRQGAGYTF.

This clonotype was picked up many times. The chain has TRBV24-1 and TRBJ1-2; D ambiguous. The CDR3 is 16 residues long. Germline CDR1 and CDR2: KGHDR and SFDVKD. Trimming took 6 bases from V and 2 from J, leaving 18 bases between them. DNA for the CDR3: TGTGCCACCAGTTGGATGGAGTTAGACACGAACTATGGCTACACCTTC. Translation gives CATSWMELDTNYGYTF.

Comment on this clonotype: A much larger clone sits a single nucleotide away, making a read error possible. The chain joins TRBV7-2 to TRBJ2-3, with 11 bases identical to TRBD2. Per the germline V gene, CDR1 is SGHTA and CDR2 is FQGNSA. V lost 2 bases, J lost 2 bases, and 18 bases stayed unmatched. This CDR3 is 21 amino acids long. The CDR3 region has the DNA TGTGCCAGCAGCTTAATCTTGGGCTATTCCGCTAGCGGGAGGTTCACAGATACGCAGTATTTT. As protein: CASSLILGYSASGRFTDTQYF.

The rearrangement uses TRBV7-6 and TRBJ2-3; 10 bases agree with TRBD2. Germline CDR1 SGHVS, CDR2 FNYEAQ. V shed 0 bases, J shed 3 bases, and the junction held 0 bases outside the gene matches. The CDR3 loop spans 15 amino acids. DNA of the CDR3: TGTGCCAGCAGCTTAGCGACTAGCGGGACAGATACGCAGTATTTT. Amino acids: CASSLATSGTDTQYF.

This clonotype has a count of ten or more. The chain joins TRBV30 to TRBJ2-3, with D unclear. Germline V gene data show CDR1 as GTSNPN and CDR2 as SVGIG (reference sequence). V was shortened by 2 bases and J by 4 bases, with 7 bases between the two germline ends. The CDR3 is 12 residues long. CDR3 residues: CAWSPSPDTQYF. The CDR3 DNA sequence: TGTGCCTGGAGTCCGTCCCCAGATACGCAGTATTTT.

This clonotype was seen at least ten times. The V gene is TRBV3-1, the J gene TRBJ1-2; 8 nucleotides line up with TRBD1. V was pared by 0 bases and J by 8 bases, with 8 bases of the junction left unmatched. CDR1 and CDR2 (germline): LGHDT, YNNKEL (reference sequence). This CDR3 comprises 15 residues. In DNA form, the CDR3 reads TGTGCCAGCAGCCAAGAGTTTCAGGGGGCAAGCGGCTACACCTTC. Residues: CASSQEFQGASGYTF.

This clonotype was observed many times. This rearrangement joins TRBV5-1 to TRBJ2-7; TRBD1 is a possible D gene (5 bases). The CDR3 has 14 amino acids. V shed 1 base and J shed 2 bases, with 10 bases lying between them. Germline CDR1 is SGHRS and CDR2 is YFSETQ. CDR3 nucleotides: TGCGCCAGCAGCTTGCTACAGGCCGCCTACGAGCAGTACTTC. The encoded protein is CASSLLQAAYEQYF. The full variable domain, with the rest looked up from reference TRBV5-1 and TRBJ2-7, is KAGVTQTPRYLIKTRGQQVTLSCSPISGHRSVSWYQQTPGQGLQFLFEYFSETQRNKGNFPGRFSGRQFSNSRSEMNVSTLELGDSALYLCASSLLQAAYEQYFGPGTRLTVT.

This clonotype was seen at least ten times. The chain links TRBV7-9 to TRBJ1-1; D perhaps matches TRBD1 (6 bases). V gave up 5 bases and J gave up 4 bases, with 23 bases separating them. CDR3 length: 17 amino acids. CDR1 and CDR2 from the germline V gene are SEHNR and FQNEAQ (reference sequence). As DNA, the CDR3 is TGTGCCAGCAGCCCCTATGGGGGGCGAGGGTCGCCCACTGAAGCTTTCTTT. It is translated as CASSPYGGRGSPTEAFF.